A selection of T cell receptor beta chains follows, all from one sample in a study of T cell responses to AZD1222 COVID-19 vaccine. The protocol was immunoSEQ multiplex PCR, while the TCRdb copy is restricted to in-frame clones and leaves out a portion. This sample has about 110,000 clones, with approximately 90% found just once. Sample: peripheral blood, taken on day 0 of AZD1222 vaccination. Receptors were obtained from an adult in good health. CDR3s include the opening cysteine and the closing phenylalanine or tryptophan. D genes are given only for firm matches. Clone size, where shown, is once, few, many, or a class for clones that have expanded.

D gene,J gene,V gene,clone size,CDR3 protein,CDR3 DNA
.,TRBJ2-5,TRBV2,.,CASSGREETQYF,TGTGCCAGCAGTGGACGGGAAGAGACCCAGTACTTC
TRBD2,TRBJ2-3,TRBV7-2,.,CASKRTSGSADTQYF,TGTGCCAGCAAACGAACTAGCGGGAGTGCAGATACGCAGTATTTT
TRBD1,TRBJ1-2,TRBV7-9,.,CASSPGQGIGGYTF,TGTGCCAGCAGCCCAGGACAGGGGATTGGAGGCTACACCTTC
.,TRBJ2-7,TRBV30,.,CAWSVEEEQYF,TGTGCCTGGAGTGTCGAGGAGGAGCAGTACTTC
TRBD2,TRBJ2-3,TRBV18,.,CASSPIGAGEGTDTQYF,TGTGCCAGCTCACCTATAGGAGCGGGAGAGGGGACAGATACGCAGTATTTT
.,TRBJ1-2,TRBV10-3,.,CAISESWAVPNYGYTF,TGTGCCATCAGTGAGTCTTGGGCAGTCCCAAACTATGGCTACACCTTC
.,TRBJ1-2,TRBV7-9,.,CASSSLVDSYGYTF,TGTGCCAGCAGCTCTCTCGTGGACAGCTATGGCTACACCTTC
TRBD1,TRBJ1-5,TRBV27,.,CASSLFWDSLNQPQHF,TGTGCCAGCAGTTTATTCTGGGACAGCCTAAATCAGCCCCAGCATTTT
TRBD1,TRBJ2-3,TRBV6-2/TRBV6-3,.,CAITPYGGGTGADTQYF,TGTGCCATCACCCCCTACGGTGGGGGGACAGGAGCAGATACGCAGTATTTT
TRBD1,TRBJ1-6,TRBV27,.,CASSFKQDRGRTSYNSPLHF,TGTGCCAGCAGTTTCAAGCAGGACAGGGGCAGAACCTCCTATAATTCACCCCTCCACTTT
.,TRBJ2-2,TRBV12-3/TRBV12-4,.,CASSLGIGELFF,TGTGCCAGCAGTTTAGGAATCGGGGAGCTGTTTTTT
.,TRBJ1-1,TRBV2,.,CASKPGRTEAFF,TGTGCCAGCAAACCCGGCCGCACTGAAGCTTTCTTT
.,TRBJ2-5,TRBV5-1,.,CASRVWGYQETQYF,TGCGCCAGCAGAGTATGGGGTTACCAAGAGACCCAGTACTTC
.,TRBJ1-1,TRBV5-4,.,CASGSPEAFF,TGTGCCAGCGGCAGCCCTGAAGCTTTCTTT
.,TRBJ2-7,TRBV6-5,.,CASSNGAGFYYEQYF,TGTGCCAGCAGCAACGGGGCGGGGTTCTACTACGAGCAGTACTTC
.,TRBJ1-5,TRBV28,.,CASSLGSPNQPQHF,TGTGCCAGCAGTTTAGGGTCACCAAATCAGCCCCAGCATTTT
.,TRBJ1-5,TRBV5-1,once,CASSLAAGYQPQHF,TGCGCCAGCAGCTTGGCCGCAGGGTACCAGCCCCAGCATTTT
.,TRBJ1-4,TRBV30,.,CAWRTAAYNEKLFF,TGTGCCTGGAGGACGGCCGCCTATAATGAAAAACTGTTTTTT
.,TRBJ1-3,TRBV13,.,CASSPWTVSSGNTIYF,TGTGCCAGCAGCCCCTGGACGGTGAGCTCTGGAAACACCATATATTTT
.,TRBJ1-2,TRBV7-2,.,CASSLEGSRGYTF,TGTGCCAGCAGCCTGGAGGGGTCGAGGGGCTACACCTTC
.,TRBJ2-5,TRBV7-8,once,CASSGRDTEQETQYF,TGTGCCAGCAGCGGACGGGACACCGAACAAGAGACCCAGTACTTC
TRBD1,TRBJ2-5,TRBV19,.,CASSPRDRGQETQYF,TGTGCCAGTAGCCCCCGGGACAGGGGACAAGAGACCCAGTACTTC
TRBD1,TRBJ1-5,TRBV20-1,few,CSASEPGGKEPQHF,TGCAGTGCTAGTGAGCCAGGGGGCAAGGAGCCCCAGCATTTT
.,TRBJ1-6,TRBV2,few,CASSAPGSPLHF,TGTGCCAGCAGTGCGCCAGGATCACCCCTCCACTTT
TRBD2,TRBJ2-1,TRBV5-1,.,CASSAASGRAVDEQFF,TGCGCCAGCAGCGCCGCTAGCGGGAGGGCCGTAGACGAGCAGTTCTTC
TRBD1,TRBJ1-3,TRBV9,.,CASSRRWGQGTDTIYF,TGTGCCAGCAGCCGTAGATGGGGACAGGGGACCGACACCATATATTTT
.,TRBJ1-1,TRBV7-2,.,CASSFRVGDTEAFF,TGTGCCAGCAGCTTCAGGGTGGGCGACACTGAAGCTTTCTTT
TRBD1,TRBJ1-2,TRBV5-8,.,CASSRTGTGIYGYTF,TGTGCCAGCAGCAGGACCGGGACAGGGATTTATGGCTACACCTTC